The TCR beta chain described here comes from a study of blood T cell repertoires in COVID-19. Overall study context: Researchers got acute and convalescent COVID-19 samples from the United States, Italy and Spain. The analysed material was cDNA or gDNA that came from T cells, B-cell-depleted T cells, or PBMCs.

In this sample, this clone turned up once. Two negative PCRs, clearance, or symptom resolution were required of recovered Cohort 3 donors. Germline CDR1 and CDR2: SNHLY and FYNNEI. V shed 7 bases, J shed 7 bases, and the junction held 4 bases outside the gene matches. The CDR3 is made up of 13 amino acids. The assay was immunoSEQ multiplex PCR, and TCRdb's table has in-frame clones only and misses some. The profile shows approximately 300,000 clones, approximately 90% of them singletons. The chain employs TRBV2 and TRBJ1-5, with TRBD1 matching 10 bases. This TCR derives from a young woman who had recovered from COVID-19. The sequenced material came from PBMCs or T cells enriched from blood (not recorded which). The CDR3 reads CASTGQGEQPQHF. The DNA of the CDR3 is TGTGCCAGCACTGGACAGGGGGAACAGCCCCAGCATTTT.